This T cell receptor beta chain was retrieved from a study of spatial heterogeneity in lung cancer. Time point meaning: blood at routine non-recurrence follow-up after resection. Unsorted whole RNA from tumor, nontumor lung or frozen PBMC underwent sequencing. Using its own MiXCR run on the 5' RACE reads, TCRdb lists one record per CDR3 protein. Of about 120,000 distinct CDR3 sequences listed, 9% to 15% are singletons. The CDR3 totals 15 residues. V was cut by 5 bases and J by 3 bases, with 17 bases left in between. Germline V gives CDR1 LNHNV, CDR2 YYDKDF (reference sequence). The specimen was PBMCs, collected at follow-up. This clonotype originated in a male donor with early-stage non-small cell lung cancer. This rearrangement joins TRBV15 to TRBJ2-7; TRBD2 is a possible D gene (6 bases). Written as DNA, the CDR3 is TGTGCCACCAGCCTGGAGGGAAGGGGTGGCTACGAGCAGTACTTC. This codes for CATSLEGRGGYEQYF.